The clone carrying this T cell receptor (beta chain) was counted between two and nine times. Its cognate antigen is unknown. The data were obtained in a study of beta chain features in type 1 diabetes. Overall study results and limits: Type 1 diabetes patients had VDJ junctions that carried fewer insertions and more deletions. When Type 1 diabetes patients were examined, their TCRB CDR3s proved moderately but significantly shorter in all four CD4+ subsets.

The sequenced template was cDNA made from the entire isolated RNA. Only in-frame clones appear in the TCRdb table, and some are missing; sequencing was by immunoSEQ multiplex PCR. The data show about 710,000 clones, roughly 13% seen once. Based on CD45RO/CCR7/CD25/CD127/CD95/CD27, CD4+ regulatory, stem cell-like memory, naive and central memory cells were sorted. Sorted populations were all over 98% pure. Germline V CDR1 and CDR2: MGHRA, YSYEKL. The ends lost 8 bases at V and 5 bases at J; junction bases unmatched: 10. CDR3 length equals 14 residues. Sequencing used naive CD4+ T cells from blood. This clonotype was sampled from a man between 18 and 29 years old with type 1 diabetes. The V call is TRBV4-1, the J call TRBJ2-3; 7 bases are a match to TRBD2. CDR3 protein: CASGVPGGLDTQYF. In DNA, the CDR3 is TGCGCCAGCGGGGTCCCGGGAGGACTAGATACGCAGTATTTT.